This T cell receptor beta chain was observed in a study of response to subunit inactivated influenza vaccine. This clonotype was seen more than once but under ten times. TCRdb recomputed calls from the RT-PCR reads with MiXCR, one row per CDR3 protein. The sample records some 540,000 distinct CDR3 sequences, less than 25% being singletons. Trimming took off 0 bases at V and 3 bases at J, with 9 bases between the two ends. The germline V gene has CDR1 LGHNA and CDR2 YSLEER. The CDR3 is made up of 15 amino acids. These data were also reused for a study on T cells expressing NK-cell markers. That work contributes: 5'RACE template switching with UMIs generated TCR beta cDNA. HCMV serostatus: seven of eight sequenced donors positive, one negative.

The sequencing used CD4+ T cells sorted from PBMCs, collected 11 to 12 days after vaccination. The chain links TRBV4-3 to TRBJ1-5, with unresolved D. This receptor was taken from a man between 45 and 60 years old who received an inactivated influenza vaccine. CDR3 amino acids: CASSQDVYFNQPQHF. As DNA, the CDR3 is TGCGCCAGCAGCCAAGATGTGTATTTCAATCAGCCCCAGCATTTT.